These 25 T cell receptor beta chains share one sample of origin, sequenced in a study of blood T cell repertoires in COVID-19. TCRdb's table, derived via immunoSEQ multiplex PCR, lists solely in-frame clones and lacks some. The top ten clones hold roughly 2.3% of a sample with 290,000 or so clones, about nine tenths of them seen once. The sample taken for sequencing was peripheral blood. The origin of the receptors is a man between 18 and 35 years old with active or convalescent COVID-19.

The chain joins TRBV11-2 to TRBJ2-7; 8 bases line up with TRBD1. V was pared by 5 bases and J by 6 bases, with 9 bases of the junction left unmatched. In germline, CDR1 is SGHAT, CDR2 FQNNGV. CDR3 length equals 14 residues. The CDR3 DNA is TGTGCCAGCAGCACCGGACAGGGTCTGAGCGAGCAGTACTTC. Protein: CASSTGQGLSEQYF.

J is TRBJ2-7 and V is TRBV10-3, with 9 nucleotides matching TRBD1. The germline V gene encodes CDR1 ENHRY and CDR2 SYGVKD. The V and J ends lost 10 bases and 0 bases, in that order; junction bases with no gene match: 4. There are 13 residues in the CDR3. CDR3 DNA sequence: TGTGCCACCCGGGACAGGGTCTCCTACGAGCAGTACTTC. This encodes CATRDRVSYEQYF.

CDR3 sequence (DNA): TGCGCCAGCAGCCGGGGGACAGTTAATAATTCACCCCTCCACTTT. Protein product: CASSRGTVNNSPLHF. The chain employs TRBV4-3 and TRBJ1-6; 7 nucleotides agree with TRBD1. J gave up 5 bases and V 4 bases, and 5 bases lay outside the gene matches. The germline CDR1 and CDR2 sequences are LGHNA and YSLEER. The CDR3 extends over 15 amino acids.

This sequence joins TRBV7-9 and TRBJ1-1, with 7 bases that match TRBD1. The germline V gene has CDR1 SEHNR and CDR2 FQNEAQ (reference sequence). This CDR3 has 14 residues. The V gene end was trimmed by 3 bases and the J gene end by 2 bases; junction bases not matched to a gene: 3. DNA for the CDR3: TGTGCCAGCAGCTTGGCAGGGGGAAACACTGAAGCTTTCTTT. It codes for CASSLAGGNTEAFF.

CDR3 region: CASNLRASGTGELFF. The CDR3 DNA is TGTGCCAGTAACCTACGGGCTAGCGGTACCGGGGAGCTGTTTTTT. The rearrangement joins TRBV19 to TRBJ2-2; 7 bases map to TRBD2. Germline CDR1 is LNHDA and CDR2 is SQIVND (reference sequence). The CDR3 is made up of 15 amino acids. The ends lost 7 bases at V and 5 bases at J; junction bases unmatched: 10. Drawing the rest from reference TRBV19 and TRBJ2-2, the complete variable domain is DGGITQSPKYLFRKEGQNVTLSCEQNLNHDAMYWYRQDPGQGLRLIYYSQIVNDFQKGDIAEGYSVSREKKESFPLTVTSAQKNPTAFYLCASNLRASGTGELFFGEGSRLTVL.

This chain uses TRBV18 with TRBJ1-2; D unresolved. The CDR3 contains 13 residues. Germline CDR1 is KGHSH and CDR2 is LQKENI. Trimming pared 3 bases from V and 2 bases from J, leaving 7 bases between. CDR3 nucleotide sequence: TGTGCCAGCTCACCTGAGAAAAACTATGGCTACACCTTC. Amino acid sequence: CASSPEKNYGYTF.

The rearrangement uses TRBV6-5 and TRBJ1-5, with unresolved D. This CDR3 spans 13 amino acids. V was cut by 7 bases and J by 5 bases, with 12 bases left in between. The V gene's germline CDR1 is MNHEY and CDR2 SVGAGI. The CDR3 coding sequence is TGTGCCAGCATGGAGGTCAATTATCAGCCCCAGCATTTT. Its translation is CASMEVNYQPQHF.

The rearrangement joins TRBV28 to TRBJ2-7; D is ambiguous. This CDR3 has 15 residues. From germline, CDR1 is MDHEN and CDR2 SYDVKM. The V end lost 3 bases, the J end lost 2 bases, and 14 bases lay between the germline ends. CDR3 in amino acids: CASSFGVLRAYEQYF. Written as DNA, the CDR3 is TGTGCCAGCAGTTTCGGCGTCCTCCGGGCCTACGAGCAGTACTTC.

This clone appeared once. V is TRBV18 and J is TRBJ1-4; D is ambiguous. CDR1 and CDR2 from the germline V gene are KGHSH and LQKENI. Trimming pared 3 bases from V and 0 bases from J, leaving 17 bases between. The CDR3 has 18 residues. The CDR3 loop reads CASSPGGALPATNEKLFF. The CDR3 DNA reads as TGTGCCAGCTCACCGGGAGGCGCGTTACCCGCAACTAATGAAAAACTGTTTTTT.

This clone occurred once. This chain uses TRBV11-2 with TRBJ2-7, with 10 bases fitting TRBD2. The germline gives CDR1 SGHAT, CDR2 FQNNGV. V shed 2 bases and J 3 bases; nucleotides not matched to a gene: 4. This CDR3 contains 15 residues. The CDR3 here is CASSLRASGSYEQYF. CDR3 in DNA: TGTGCCAGCAGCTTACGGGCTAGCGGGAGCTACGAGCAGTACTTC.

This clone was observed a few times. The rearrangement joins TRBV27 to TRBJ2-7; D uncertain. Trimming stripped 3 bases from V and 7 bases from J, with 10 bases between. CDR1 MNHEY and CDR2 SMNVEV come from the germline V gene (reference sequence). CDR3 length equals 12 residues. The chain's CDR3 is CASSFPLGEQYF. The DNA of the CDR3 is TGTGCCAGCAGTTTTCCCCTCGGGGAGCAGTACTTC.

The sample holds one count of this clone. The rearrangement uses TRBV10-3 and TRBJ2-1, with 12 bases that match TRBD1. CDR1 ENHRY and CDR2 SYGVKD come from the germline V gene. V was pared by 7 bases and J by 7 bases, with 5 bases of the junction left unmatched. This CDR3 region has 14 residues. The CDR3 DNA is TGTGCCATCATGGGACAGGGGGCTGTGAATGAGCAGTTCTTC. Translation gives CAIMGQGAVNEQFF.

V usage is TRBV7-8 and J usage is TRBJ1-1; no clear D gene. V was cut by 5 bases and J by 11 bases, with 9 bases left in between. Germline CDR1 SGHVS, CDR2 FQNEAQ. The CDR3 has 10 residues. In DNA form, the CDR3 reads TGTGCCAGCAGCGGAGAACGGGCTTTCTTT. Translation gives CASSGERAFF.

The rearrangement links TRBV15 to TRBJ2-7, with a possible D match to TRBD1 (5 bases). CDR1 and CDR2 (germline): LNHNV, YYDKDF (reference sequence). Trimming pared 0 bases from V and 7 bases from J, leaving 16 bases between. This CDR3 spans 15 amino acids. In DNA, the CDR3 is TGTGCCACCAGCAGAGAACAGGCCGCAAGAAGGGAGCAGTACTTC. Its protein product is CATSREQAARREQYF.

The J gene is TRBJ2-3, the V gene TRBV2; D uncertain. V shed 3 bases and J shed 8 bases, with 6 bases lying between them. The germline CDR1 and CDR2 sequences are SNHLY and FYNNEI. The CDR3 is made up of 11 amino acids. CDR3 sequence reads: CASSEARTQYF. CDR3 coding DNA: TGTGCCAGCAGTGAGGCCCGTACGCAGTATTTT.

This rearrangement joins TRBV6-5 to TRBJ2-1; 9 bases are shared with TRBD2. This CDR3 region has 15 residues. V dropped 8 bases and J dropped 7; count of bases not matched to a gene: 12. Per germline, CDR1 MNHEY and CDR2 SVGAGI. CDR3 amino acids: CASRTHSGRENEQFF. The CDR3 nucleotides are TGTGCCAGCCGAACTCATAGCGGGAGAGAAAATGAGCAGTTCTTC.

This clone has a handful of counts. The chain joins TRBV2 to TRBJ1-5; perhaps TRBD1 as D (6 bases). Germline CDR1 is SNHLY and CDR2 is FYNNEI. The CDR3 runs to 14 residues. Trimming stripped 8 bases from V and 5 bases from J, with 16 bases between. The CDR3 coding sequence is TGTGCCAGCCAATCGGACAGAGAGGATCAGCCCCAGCATTTT. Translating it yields CASQSDREDQPQHF.

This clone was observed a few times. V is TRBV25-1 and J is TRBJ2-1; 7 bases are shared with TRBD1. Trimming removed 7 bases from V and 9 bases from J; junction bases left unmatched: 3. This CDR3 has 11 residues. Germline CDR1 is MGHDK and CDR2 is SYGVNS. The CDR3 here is CASIGGGEQFF. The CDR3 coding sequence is TGTGCCAGCATAGGGGGCGGTGAGCAGTTCTTC. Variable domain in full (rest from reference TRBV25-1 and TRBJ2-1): EADIYQTPRYLVIGTGKKITLECSQTMGHDKMYWYQQDPGMELHLIHYSYGVNSTEKGDLSSESTVSRIRTEHFPLTLESARPSHTSQYLCASIGGGEQFFGPGTRLTVL.

The CDR3 protein is CATSEGTGTPQETQYF. As DNA, the CDR3 is TGTGCCACCAGTGAAGGAACCGGGACACCTCAAGAGACCCAGTACTTC. This chain uses TRBV24-1 with TRBJ2-5; D is perhaps TRBD1 (6 bases). The CDR3 is 16 residues long. Trimming stripped 4 bases from V and 2 bases from J, with 16 bases between. Germline lookup yields CDR1 KGHDR and CDR2 SFDVKD.

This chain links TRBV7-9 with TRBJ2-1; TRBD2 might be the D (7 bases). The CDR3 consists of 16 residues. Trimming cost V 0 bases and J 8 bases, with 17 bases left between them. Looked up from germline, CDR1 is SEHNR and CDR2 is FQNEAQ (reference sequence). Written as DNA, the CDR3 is TGTGCCAGCAGCTTAGCTAGTGGGGGGGCCTGGGATGAGCAGTTCTTC. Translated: CASSLASGGAWDEQFF.

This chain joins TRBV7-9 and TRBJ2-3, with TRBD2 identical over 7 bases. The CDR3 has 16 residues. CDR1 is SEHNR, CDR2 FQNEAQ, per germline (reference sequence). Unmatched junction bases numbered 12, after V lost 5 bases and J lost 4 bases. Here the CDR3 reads CASSPARGRAPDTQYF. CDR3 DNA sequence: TGTGCCAGCAGCCCCGCTAGAGGGAGGGCCCCAGATACGCAGTATTTT.

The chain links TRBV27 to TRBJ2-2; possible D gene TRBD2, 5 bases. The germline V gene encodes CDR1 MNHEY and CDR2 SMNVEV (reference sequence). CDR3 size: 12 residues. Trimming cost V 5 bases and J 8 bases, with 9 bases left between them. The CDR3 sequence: CASSTPGGELFF. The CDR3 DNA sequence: TGTGCCAGCAGTACCCCGGGGGGGGAGCTGTTTTTT.

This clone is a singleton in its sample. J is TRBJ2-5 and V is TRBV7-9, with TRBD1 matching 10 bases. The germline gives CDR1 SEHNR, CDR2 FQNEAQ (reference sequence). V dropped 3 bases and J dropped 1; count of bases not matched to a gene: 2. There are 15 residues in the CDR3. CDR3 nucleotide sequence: TGTGCCAGCAGCTTTTGGACAGGGGGCCAAGAGACCCAGTACTTC. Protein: CASSFWTGGQETQYF.

CDR3 DNA sequence: TGCGCCAGCAGCCAGGGCGATCAGCCCCAGCATTTT. Protein: CASSQGDQPQHF. The rearrangement links TRBV4-1 to TRBJ1-5; D uncertain. This CDR3 contains 12 residues. V lost 3 bases to trimming and J lost 5 bases, with 5 bases between them. From germline, CDR1 is MGHRA and CDR2 YSYEKL.

Here the CDR3 reads CASSLGGTGVSYGYTF. The DNA of the CDR3 is TGTGCCAGCAGCTTAGGGGGGACAGGGGTTTCCTATGGCTACACCTTC. The rearrangement links TRBV7-2 to TRBJ1-2, with 10 bases matching TRBD1. Trimming took 1 base from V and 4 from J; bases not matched to a gene: 6. Per germline, CDR1 SGHTA and CDR2 FQGNSA. This CDR3 is 16 amino acids long.